The 30 T cell receptor beta chains in this list originate from one sample, sequenced in a study of blood T cell repertoires in COVID-19. The method was immunoSEQ multiplex PCR; TCRdb's version includes in-frame clones alone and lacks a portion of them. The data contain some 140,000 clones, approximately 77% of them singletons. Sequenced input: peripheral blood. These receptors were obtained from a man older than 75 with acute or convalescent COVID-19.

This clone was seen a handful of times. The chain has TRBV10-3 and TRBJ1-2; D is possibly TRBD1 (5 bases). Trimming stripped 7 bases from V and 2 bases from J, with 11 bases between. CDR1 ENHRY and CDR2 SYGVKD come from the germline V gene. The CDR3 is 13 amino acids. As DNA, the CDR3 is TGTGCCATCACCATGGACATGAACTATGGCTACACCTTC. Its translation: CAITMDMNYGYTF.

This sequence joins TRBV3-1 (or the pseudogene TRBV3-2) and TRBJ2-2; tentatively, D is TRBD2 (6 bases). Trimming removed 3 bases at V and 10 bases at J, with 15 bases between. There are 14 residues in the CDR3. Per germline, CDR1 LGHDT and CDR2 YNNKEL (reference sequence). CDR3 sequence: CASSHALGGEELFF. CDR3 sequence (DNA): TGTGCCAGCAGCCACGCGCTTGGCGGGGAGGAGCTGTTTTTT.

The chain has TRBV11-3 and TRBJ2-1; 10 positions agree with TRBD2. V lost 4 bases, J lost 7 bases, and 7 bases stayed unmatched. The CDR3 covers 15 residues. Germline values: CDR1 SGHNT, CDR2 YENEEA. CDR3: CASSSSGGGRNEQFF. DNA for the CDR3: TGTGCCAGCAGCTCGAGCGGGGGGGGCCGAAATGAGCAGTTCTTC. Using reference TRBV11-3 and TRBJ2-1 for the parts outside the CDR3, the full variable domain is EAGVVQSPRYKIIEKKQPVAFWCNPISGHNTLYWYLQNLGQGPELLIRYENEEAVDDSQLPKDRFSAERLKGVDSTLKIQPAELGDSAVYLCASSSSGGGRNEQFFGPGTRLTVL.

The V call is TRBV5-1, the J call TRBJ2-1, with D possibly being TRBD2 (5 bases). Trimming took off 3 bases at V and 1 base at J, with 8 bases between the two ends. There are 14 residues in the CDR3. Germline lookup yields CDR1 SGHRS and CDR2 YFSETQ. For the CDR3, the DNA is TGCGCCAGCAGCTACGGGGATTCCTACAATGAGCAGTTCTTC. It encodes CASSYGDSYNEQFF.

V is TRBV6-5 and J is TRBJ1-6; maybe TRBD1 (6 bases). Germline V gene lookup returns CDR1 MNHEY and CDR2 SVGAGI. The CDR3 loop spans 15 amino acids. V was pared by 6 bases and J by 10 bases, with 19 bases between. CDR3 sequence: CASSKGTFRGSPLHF. For the CDR3, the DNA is TGTGCCAGCAGCAAAGGGACATTTAGAGGCTCACCCCTCCACTTT.

The chain has TRBV5-5 and TRBJ2-7; 9 bases map to TRBD2. V was pared by 4 bases and J by 2 bases, with 7 bases of the junction left unmatched. The CDR3 is 15 amino acids. Germline assignment: CDR1 SGHKS and CDR2 YYEKEE (reference sequence). CDR3 sequence: CASSRDSGGTYEQYF. Written as DNA, the CDR3 is TGTGCCAGCAGCCGAGATAGCGGGGGTACCTACGAGCAGTACTTC.

The chain is built from TRBV28 and TRBJ1-2; D is unclear. With 6 bases removed from V and 6 bases from J, the gap between germline ends came to 14 bases. The length of the CDR3 is 13 residues. From germline, CDR1 is MDHEN and CDR2 SYDVKM. The CDR3 region is CASSRNRGDGYTF. DNA of the CDR3: TGTGCCAGCAGCCGTAACCGGGGAGATGGCTACACCTTC.

This chain connects TRBV6-2 or TRBV6-3 to TRBJ1-3; D uncertain. Germline-derived CDR1 and CDR2 are MNHEY and SVGEGT. CDR3 length equals 16 residues. Trimming stripped 5 bases from V and 0 bases from J, with 14 bases between. The CDR3: CASSPFSPSSGNTIYF. The CDR3 DNA reads TGTGCCAGCAGTCCATTTTCGCCGAGCTCTGGAAACACCATATATTTT.

The chain couples TRBV5-6 to TRBJ2-7; 9 bases agree with TRBD1. The CDR3 is 14 residues long. Germline loops: CDR1 SGHDT, CDR2 YYEEEE. J was trimmed by 6 bases and V by 5 bases; bases with no gene match: 9. CDR3 coding DNA: TGTGCCAGCAGGTACGGACAGGGGAGGAGCGAGCAGTACTTC. This translates into CASRYGQGRSEQYF.

The chain employs TRBV7-9 and TRBJ2-7, with D possibly TRBD2 on 6 matching bases. Germline lookup yields CDR1 SEHNR and CDR2 FQNEAQ (reference sequence). The CDR3 is 13 residues long. V lost 2 bases, J lost 3 bases, and 8 bases lay in between. The CDR3 nucleotides are TGTGCCAGCAGCTTATCGGGGGTCTACGAGCAGTACTTC. This gives the protein CASSLSGVYEQYF.

CDR3 sequence reads: CASSQTATYEQYF. The CDR3 region has the DNA TGTGCCAGCAGCCAAACAGCTACCTACGAGCAGTACTTC. V and J are TRBV3-1 (or the pseudogene TRBV3-2) and TRBJ2-7; D remains unclear. This CDR3 region has 13 residues. Trimming cost V 2 bases and J 2 bases, with 7 bases left between them. Germline V gene lookup returns CDR1 LGHDT and CDR2 YNNKEL (reference sequence).

The rearrangement uses TRBV15 and TRBJ1-1, with D hard to call. Germline values: CDR1 LNHNV, CDR2 YYDKDF (reference sequence). The length of the CDR3 is 16 residues. Trimming cost V 0 bases and J 5 bases, with 16 bases left between them. The CDR3 loop is CATSRDVASVGTEAFF. CDR3 nucleotides: TGTGCCACCAGCAGAGATGTTGCCTCGGTCGGTACTGAAGCTTTCTTT. Combining the CDR3 with reference TRBV15 and TRBJ1-1 gives the whole variable domain DAMVIQNPRYQVTQFGKPVTLSCSQTLNHNVMYWYQQKSSQAPKLLFHYYDKDFNNEADTPDNFQSRRPNTSFCFLDIRSPGLGDTAMYLCATSRDVASVGTEAFFGQGTRLTVV.

The V and J genes are TRBV24-1 and TRBJ2-1, with 9 bases identical to TRBD1. Germline-derived CDR1 and CDR2 are KGHDR and SFDVKD. With V trimmed by 4 bases and J by 8 bases, 14 bases remained unmatched. The CDR3 spans 17 residues. CDR3 loop: CATSDPTTGGVGDEQFF. CDR3 DNA: TGTGCCACCAGTGACCCTACCACAGGGGGCGTAGGGGATGAGCAGTTCTTC.

This chain links TRBV9 with TRBJ2-3; 11 bases align to TRBD2. The length of the CDR3 is 15 residues. V lost 4 bases to trimming and J lost 3 bases; unmatched junction nucleotides: 4. Per the germline V gene, CDR1 is SGDLS and CDR2 is YYNGEE. This CDR3 is CASSLAGGLTDTQYF. The CDR3 bases are TGTGCCAGCAGCCTAGCGGGGGGCTTAACAGATACGCAGTATTTT. Drawing the rest from reference TRBV9 and TRBJ2-3, the complete variable domain is DSGVTQTPKHLITATGQRVTLRCSPRSGDLSVYWYQQSLDQGLQFLIQYYNGEERAKGNILERFSAQQFPDLHSELNLSSLELGDSALYFCASSLAGGLTDTQYFGPGTRLTVL.

The chain has TRBV27 and TRBJ2-1, with TRBD1 matching over 7 bases. CDR1 and CDR2 from the germline V gene are MNHEY and SMNVEV (reference sequence). J lost 5 bases, V lost 6 bases, and 7 bases had no gene match. The CDR3 sequence is 14 residues long. The CDR3 coding sequence is TGTGCCAGCAGCCGCCAGGGACAGCACAATGAGCAGTTCTTC. Its translation is CASSRQGQHNEQFF.

V is TRBV7-7 and J is TRBJ2-7; maybe TRBD2 (7 bases). The CDR3 spans 15 residues. Per germline, CDR1 SSHAT and CDR2 FNYEAQ (reference sequence). The V gene lost 1 base and the J gene lost 5 bases, with 15 bases spanning the gap. Written as DNA, the CDR3 is TGTGCCAGCAGCTTAGAGGCGGGGGCCGGGCACGAGCAGTACTTC. The encoded protein is CASSLEAGAGHEQYF.

This clone was found once. In nucleotides, the CDR3 is TGTGCCAGTAGTGATAGCGGGGGGATCACAGATACGCAGTATTTT. Amino acid sequence: CASSDSGGITDTQYF. The chain combines TRBV19 with TRBJ2-3; 10 bases align to TRBD2. Germline values: CDR1 LNHDA, CDR2 SQIVND (reference sequence). J gave up 2 bases and V 5 bases, and 4 bases lay outside the gene matches. CDR3 length: 15 amino acids.

V is TRBV18 and J is TRBJ2-1; the match to TRBD1 covers 9 bases. Looked up from germline, CDR1 is KGHSH and CDR2 is LQKENI. The junction had 1 base not matched to a gene; V was cut back by 3 bases and J by 1 base. CDR3 length: 15 amino acids. The DNA of the CDR3 is TGTGCCAGCTCACCGACAGGGGGGTCCTACAATGAGCAGTTCTTC. This gives the protein CASSPTGGSYNEQFF.

The chain joins TRBV27 to TRBJ1-6; no reliable D call. The CDR3 has 12 amino acids. Trimming took off 6 bases at V and 10 bases at J, with 10 bases between the two ends. Germline values: CDR1 MNHEY, CDR2 SMNVEV (reference sequence). The CDR3 loop is CASRKGGSPLHF. CDR3 DNA: TGTGCCAGCAGAAAGGGAGGGTCACCCCTCCACTTT.

This clone was seen only a few times. V usage is TRBV5-6 and J usage is TRBJ1-4; possible D gene TRBD1, 6 bases. The CDR3 contains 14 residues. Trimming took off 7 bases at V and 5 bases at J, with 15 bases between the two ends. The germline V gene has CDR1 SGHDT and CDR2 YYEEEE. CDR3 in DNA: TGTGCCAGCGGTACAGGGCGAACGAATGAAAAACTGTTTTTT. It codes for CASGTGRTNEKLFF. The full variable domain, its missing parts supplied by reference TRBV5-6 and TRBJ1-4, is DAGVTQSPTHLIKTRGQQVTLRCSPKSGHDTVSWYQQALGQGPQFIFQYYEEEERQRGNFPDRFSGHQFPNYSSELNVNALLLGDSALYLCASGTGRTNEKLFFGSGTQLSVL.

The gene calls are TRBV28 and TRBJ1-1; no firm D call. CDR1 is MDHEN, CDR2 SYDVKM, per germline. CDR3 length: 13 amino acids. The germline V and J ends were trimmed by 10 bases and 0 bases, with 12 bases remaining between them. CDR3 in DNA: TGTGCCATCAAGGGAGAGATGAACACTGAAGCTTTCTTT. It is translated as CAIKGEMNTEAFF.

The V call is TRBV7-2, the J call TRBJ1-1; 8 nucleotides align to TRBD1. J was trimmed by 1 base and V by 5 bases; bases with no gene match: 6. Germline CDR1 reads SGHTA; CDR2 reads FQGNSA. This CDR3 is 15 amino acids long. This CDR3 is CASSMTGVGNTEAFF. Written as DNA, the CDR3 is TGTGCCAGCAGCATGACAGGGGTGGGGAACACTGAAGCTTTCTTT.

The chain carries TRBV7-9 and TRBJ1-3, with 10 bases identical to TRBD1. The CDR3 contains 14 residues. V was pared by 2 bases and J by 7 bases, with 2 bases of the junction left unmatched. CDR1 is SEHNR, CDR2 FQNEAQ, per germline (reference sequence). Here the CDR3 DNA reads TGTGCCAGCAGCTTAACGACAGGGGGCAACACCATATATTTT. It is translated as CASSLTTGGNTIYF.

The chain employs TRBV28 and TRBJ2-5; 8 positions agree with TRBD2. The CDR3 has 14 amino acids. Germline-derived CDR1 and CDR2 are MDHEN and SYDVKM. V lost 2 bases and J lost 4; bases outside the gene matches: 3. The CDR3 coding sequence is TGTGCCAGCAGTTTACGGGGGGGTGGAGAGACCCAGTACTTC. Translation gives CASSLRGGGETQYF.

The V and J genes are TRBV5-4 and TRBJ2-7; TRBD2 matches at 11 bases. The CDR3 has 16 amino acids. Germline CDR1 SGHNT, CDR2 YYREEE (reference sequence). Trimming took 4 bases from V and 1 from J; bases not matched to a gene: 7. CDR3 DNA sequence: TGTGCCAGCAGCGTTAGCGGGGGGGGGATTTCCTACGAGCAGTACTTC. Its translation: CASSVSGGGISYEQYF.

Concerning this clone itself: This same CDR3 is encoded by further DNA sequences in the sample. V usage is TRBV7-2 and J usage is TRBJ2-5; D remains ambiguous. The CDR3 is made up of 12 amino acids. The V end lost 3 bases, the J end lost 5 bases, and 7 bases lay between the germline ends. The germline gives CDR1 SGHTA, CDR2 FQGNSA. The CDR3 protein is CASSLARETQYF. Here the CDR3 DNA reads TGTGCCAGCAGCTTGGCACGCGAGACCCAGTACTTC.

V and J are TRBV6-1 and TRBJ2-7; 8 nucleotides align to TRBD1. Per germline, CDR1 MNHNS and CDR2 SASEGT. The V and J ends lost 2 bases and 2 bases, in that order; junction bases with no gene match: 5. The CDR3 sequence is 15 residues long. The chain's CDR3 is CASSEPGGSAYEQYF. In DNA form, the CDR3 reads TGTGCCAGCAGTGAACCAGGGGGCAGCGCCTACGAGCAGTACTTC.

This clone came up a few times. V and J are TRBV19 and TRBJ1-5, with D maybe TRBD1 (5 bases). Trimming took 5 bases from V and 6 from J, leaving 17 bases between them. CDR1 and CDR2 from the germline V gene are LNHDA and SQIVND (reference sequence). The CDR3 is made up of 15 amino acids. The CDR3 DNA sequence: TGTGCCAGTAGTCCAGGGTTCGCGTTCGGTCAGCCCCAGCATTTT. Translated: CASSPGFAFGQPQHF.

This clone was seen just once. The genes are TRBV24-1 and TRBJ1-5, with 7 bases identical to TRBD1. CDR1 KGHDR and CDR2 SFDVKD come from the germline V gene. Germline trimming cut 7 bases from V and 0 bases from J; bases unmatched to any gene: 5. This CDR3 has 15 residues. Here the CDR3 reads CATRSGTDSNQPQHF. The CDR3, as DNA: TGTGCCACCAGGTCCGGGACAGATAGCAATCAGCCCCAGCATTTT.

V usage is TRBV30 and J usage is TRBJ2-7; D perhaps matches TRBD2 (7 bases). V was clipped by 0 bases and J by 7 bases, with 19 bases between them. Germline V lookup: CDR1 GTSNPN, CDR2 SVGIG (reference sequence). This CDR3 contains 15 residues. This CDR3 is CAWSVGWGGAGEQYF. CDR3 nucleotide sequence: TGTGCCTGGAGTGTCGGATGGGGGGGCGCGGGGGAGCAGTACTTC.